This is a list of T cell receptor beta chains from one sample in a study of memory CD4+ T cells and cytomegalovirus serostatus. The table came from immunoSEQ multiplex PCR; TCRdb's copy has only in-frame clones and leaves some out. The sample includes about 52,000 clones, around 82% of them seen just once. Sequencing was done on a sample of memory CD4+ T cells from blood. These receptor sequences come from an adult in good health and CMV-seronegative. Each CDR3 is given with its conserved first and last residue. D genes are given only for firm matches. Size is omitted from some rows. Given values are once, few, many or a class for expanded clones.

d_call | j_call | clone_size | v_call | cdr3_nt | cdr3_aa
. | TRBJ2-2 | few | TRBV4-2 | TGTGCCAGCAGCCAAGGAGTCACCGGGGAGCTGTTTTTT | CASSQGVTGELFF
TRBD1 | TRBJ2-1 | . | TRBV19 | TGTGCCAGTAGTATAATGACAGGGTACAATGAGCAGTTCTTC | CASSIMTGYNEQFF
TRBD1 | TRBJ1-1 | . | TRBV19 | TGTGCCAGTAGTACCCGGGACAGGGAGGACACTGAAGCTTTCTTT | CASSTRDREDTEAFF
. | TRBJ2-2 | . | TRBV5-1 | TGCGCCAGCAGCTTACAGGGTTTGAACACCGGGGAGCTGTTTTTT | CASSLQGLNTGELFF
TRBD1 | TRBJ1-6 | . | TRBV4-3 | TGCGCCAGCAGCCCGGGACAGGGGAATTCACCCCTCCACTTT | CASSPGQGNSPLHF
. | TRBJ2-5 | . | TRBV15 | TGTGCCACCAGCAGAGATCCAGGGCGAGGAGAGACCCAGTACTTC | CATSRDPGRGETQYF
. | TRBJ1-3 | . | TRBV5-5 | TGTGCCAGCAGCTTGGATTGGATTATGAACACCATATATTTT | CASSLDWIMNTIYF
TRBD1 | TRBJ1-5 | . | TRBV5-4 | TGTGCCAGCAGCTTGGGGGGGACAGGGGTAGAGCCCCAGCATTTT | CASSLGGTGVEPQHF
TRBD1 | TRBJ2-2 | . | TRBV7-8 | TGTGCCAGCAGCCAGAGGCCGGGACAGGGACCCGGGGAGCTGTTTTTT | CASSQRPGQGPGELFF
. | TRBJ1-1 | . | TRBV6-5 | TGTGCCAGCAGTTACCGAGGAGGGACTGAAGCTTTCTTT | CASSYRGGTEAFF
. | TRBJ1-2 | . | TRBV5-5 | TGTGCCAGCAGTAAACCGGGACCTAACTATGGCTACACCTTC | CASSKPGPNYGYTF
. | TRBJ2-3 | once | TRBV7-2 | TGTGCCAGCACCCTGAGGGGTTCGAGTTTGAGTACGCAGTATTTT | CASTLRGSSLSTQYF
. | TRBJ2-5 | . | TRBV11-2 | TGTGCCAGCAGCTTACGGGGGACAGCCCAAGAGACCCAGTACTTC | CASSLRGTAQETQYF
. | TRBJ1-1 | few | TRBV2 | TGTGCCAGCAGTGAAGCACTACGGAACACTGAAGCTTTCTTT | CASSEALRNTEAFF
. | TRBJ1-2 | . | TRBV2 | TGTGCCAGCAGTGAAACGGGGGTGTTGGTCGGCTACACCTTC | CASSETGVLVGYTF
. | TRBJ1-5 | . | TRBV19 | TGTGCCAGTAGTATTTGGGGAAGCAATCAGCCCCAGCATTTT | CASSIWGSNQPQHF
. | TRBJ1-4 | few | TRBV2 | TGTGCCAGCAGTGAGCTCGGGACACACGCAACTAATGAAAAACTGTTTTTT | CASSELGTHATNEKLFF
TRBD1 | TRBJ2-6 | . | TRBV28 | TGTGCCAGCAAACGGGACAGGTTATCCTCTGGGGCCAACGTCCTGACTTTC | CASKRDRLSSGANVLTF
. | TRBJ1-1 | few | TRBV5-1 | TGCGCCAGCAGCTTGGGACGGGTGGAAAACACTGAAGCTTTCTTT | CASSLGRVENTEAFF
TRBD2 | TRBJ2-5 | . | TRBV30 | TGTGCCTGGAGTGTAGAAGCGGGGGTCCAAGAGACCCAGTACTTC | CAWSVEAGVQETQYF
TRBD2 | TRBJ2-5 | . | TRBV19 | TGTGCCAGTAGTAATGGTCTAGCGGTTCGGGAGACCCAGTACTTC | CASSNGLAVRETQYF
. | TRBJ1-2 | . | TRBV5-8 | TGTGCCAGCAGCTTTACGGGGAACGTCTATGGCTACACCTTC | CASSFTGNVYGYTF
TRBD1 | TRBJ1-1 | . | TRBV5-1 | TGCGCCAGCAGCTTGGATTTCAGGGGGATGAACACTGAAGCTTTCTTT | CASSLDFRGMNTEAFF
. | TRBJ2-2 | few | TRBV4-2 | TGTGCCAGCAGCTTCCTAGGGGGGGGCGACACCGGGGAGCTGTTTTTT | CASSFLGGGDTGELFF
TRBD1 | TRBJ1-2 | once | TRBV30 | TGTGCCTTCAAGCCCCAGGGGGCATACTTTAACTATGGCTACACCTTC | CAFKPQGAYFNYGYTF
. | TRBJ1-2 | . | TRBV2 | TGTGCCAGCAGAGAGACACTGATTGGCTACACCTTC | CASRETLIGYTF
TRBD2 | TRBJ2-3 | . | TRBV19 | TGTGCCAGTAGTCTGCCGGGACTAGGGACAGATACGCAGTATTTT | CASSLPGLGTDTQYF
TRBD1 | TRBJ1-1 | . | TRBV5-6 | TGTGCCAGCAGCAACAGGGGGGGAGTCACTGAAGCTTTCTTT | CASSNRGGVTEAFF
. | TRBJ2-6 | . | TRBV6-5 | TGTGCCAGCAGTTACGGTCAGGGCAAAGGGGCCAACGTCCTGACTTTC | CASSYGQGKGANVLTF
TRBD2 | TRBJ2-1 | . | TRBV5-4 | TGTGCCAGCAGCTCCGAGCGGGGGAGCTACAATGAGCAGTTCTTC | CASSSERGSYNEQFF
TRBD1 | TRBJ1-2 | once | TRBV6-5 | TGTGCCAGCAGTTACTCCGGGACAGGGTCGAAATATGGCTACACCTTC | CASSYSGTGSKYGYTF
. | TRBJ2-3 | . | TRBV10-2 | TGCGCCAGCAGTCCTAACACAGATACGCAGTATTTT | CASSPNTDTQYF
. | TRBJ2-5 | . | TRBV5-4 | TGTGCCAGCAGCTTGGACAGGGTTTATGGGACCCAGTACTTC | CASSLDRVYGTQYF
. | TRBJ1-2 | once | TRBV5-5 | TGTGCCAGCAGCGCTGGATCGGGATTGTATGGCTACACCTTC | CASSAGSGLYGYTF
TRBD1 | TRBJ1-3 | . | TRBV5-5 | TGTGCCAGCAGCACAGGGGGTGGAAACACCATATATTTT | CASSTGGGNTIYF
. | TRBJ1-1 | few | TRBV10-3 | TGTGCCATCAGTAGACAGGTAGACACTGAAGCTTTCTTT | CAISRQVDTEAFF
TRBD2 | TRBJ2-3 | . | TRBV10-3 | TGTGCCATCACCCAACAAAAGATAGCGGGGGGGACAGATACGCAGTATTTT | CAITQQKIAGGTDTQYF